The text below deals with one T cell receptor (beta chain). The antigen remains undetermined. Each CDR3 protein is one row after TCRdb ran MiXCR on the reads. The sample yields hundreds of thousands of distinct CDR3 sequences, 20% to 25% seen once. These data come from a study of T cell repertoires in cytomegalovirus infection. Study information: Carrying CMV and the relevant HLA type showed in public TCR beta signatures.

Overall study results and limits: The cumulative frequency of public TCR beta families distinguished individuals who carried CMV together with the relevant HLA.

V gave up 6 bases and J gave up 8 bases, with 12 bases separating them. CDR1 is SGHVS and CDR2 is FNYEAQ in the germline V gene. The CDR3 covers 12 residues. The sample was CD8+ T cells from PBMCs. The source is a human donor in good health (CMV status not recorded). Some clones in this sample may be carry-over from other donors' samples. V and J are TRBV7-6 and TRBJ2-3, with D perhaps matching TRBD1 or TRBD2 (5 bases each). The CDR3: CASSFRDPTQYF. The CDR3 DNA reads TGTGCCAGCAGTTTCCGGGACCCTACGCAGTATTTT.